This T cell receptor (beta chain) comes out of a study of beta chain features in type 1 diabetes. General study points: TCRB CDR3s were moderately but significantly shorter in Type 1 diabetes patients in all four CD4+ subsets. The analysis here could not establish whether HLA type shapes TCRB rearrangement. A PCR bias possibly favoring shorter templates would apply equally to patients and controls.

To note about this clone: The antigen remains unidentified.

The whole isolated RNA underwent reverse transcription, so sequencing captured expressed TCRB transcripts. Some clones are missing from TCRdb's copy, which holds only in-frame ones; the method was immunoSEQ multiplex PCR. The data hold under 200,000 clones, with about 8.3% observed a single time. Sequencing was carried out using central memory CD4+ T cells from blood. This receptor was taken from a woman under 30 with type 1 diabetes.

CDR3 in DNA: TGTGCCAGCAGCTTAGGGACTAGCGGGGGCGAGCAGTACTTC. Translation: CASSLGTSGGEQYF. This chain uses TRBV11-2 with TRBJ2-7; TRBD2 agrees at 13 bases. CDR1 and CDR2 from the germline V gene are SGHAT and FQNNGV. V gave up 1 base and J gave up 6 bases; unmatched junction bases: 0. The CDR3 has 14 amino acids.